This T cell receptor beta chain appears in the sequencing data of a study of T cells in Graves' hyperthyroidism and ophthalmopathy. It was RNA transcripts that yielded the amplified TCR beta CDR3 regions. The HTBI primer set was used in a first-round RT-PCR of the TCR CDR3. MiXCR was run by TCRdb on the multiplex PCR reads, yielding one entry per CDR3 protein. This sample has 620,000 or so distinct CDR3 sequences, with 14% found just once. The study's findings and limits: A 13 V-J signature model discriminated ophthalmopathy versus stable hyperthyroidism. Researchers found most expanded thyroid clonotypes above 0.001 in blood as well.

This clonotype was observed a few times. Its antigen is still unknown. This sequence was found in a woman between 50 and 59 years old with Graves' ophthalmopathy. The sample consisted of blood.

The CDR3 sequence: CSARGVKELFF. The CDR3 region has the DNA TGCAGTGCTAGGGGGGTCAAAGAACTGTTTTTT. The rearrangement uses TRBV20-1 and TRBJ1-4; a possible D gene is TRBD1 (5 bases). The CDR3 loop spans 11 amino acids. Trimming shortened V by 3 bases and J by 12 bases, and 11 bases separated the two germline ends. The V gene's germline CDR1 is DFQATT and CDR2 SNEGSKA (reference sequence).